This paragraph covers one T cell receptor beta chain sequence. The antigen is unknown. Sequenced by immunoSEQ multiplex PCR; TCRdb stores in-frame clones only, minus some. The sample lists 20,000 or so clones, around 72% seen once, with 10% to 15% in the top ten. These data originate in a study of vaccination effects on CD4 cells after COVID-19. The germline gives CDR1 SGHRS, CDR2 YFSETQ. V trimming: 0 bases; J trimming: 1 base; junction bases outside the gene matches: 5. The CDR3 sequence is 16 residues long. Under the ViraFEST assay, PBMC were stimulated with viral peptide pools so that antigen-specific CD4+ T cells expanded. Sequencing was performed afterwards. Around day 10 of culture, CD4+ T cells were separated out. Each vaccine recipient was nucleocapsid antibody negative and had no prior SARS-CoV-2 infection.

This receptor was identified in a human donor who received a COVID-19 vaccine. Sample: CD4+ T cells from PBMCs cultured with HCoV-229E spike peptides, taken before COVID-19 vaccination. The rearrangement links TRBV5-1 to TRBJ2-3; 7 bases align to TRBD2. The CDR3: CASSLVSGGGTDTQYF. The CDR3 DNA reads TGCGCCAGCAGCTTGGTGTCGGGAGGAGGCACAGATACGCAGTATTTT.